This TCR beta chain is from a study of blood T cell repertoires in COVID-19. V gave up 10 bases and J gave up 1 base; unmatched junction bases: 7. The CDR3 covers 14 residues. CDR1 is MNHEY, CDR2 SVGAGI, per germline. Measured with immunoSEQ multiplex PCR; TCRdb has only the in-frame clones, and not every one. The sample has a few hundred thousand clones; roughly 82% are singletons. Input material: peripheral blood. The chain is built from TRBV6-5 and TRBJ1-3; 7 bases map to TRBD1. This sequence was found in a woman aged 40 to 49 who had recovered from COVID-19. CDR3 region: CATGDRASGNTIYF. As DNA, the CDR3 is TGTGCCACCGGCGACAGGGCTTCTGGAAACACCATATATTTT.